This TCR beta chain came from a study of cytomegalovirus exposure and HLA in healthy donors (dated by TCRdb to about 2017). Describing the broader study: An earlier analysis of roughly 500 of the donors reported 276 Gb of sequence data and some 120 million unique TCR beta sequences from about 180 million T cells. The study used immunosequencing to profile the T cell repertoires of approximately 650 subjects and linked those repertoires to cytomegalovirus serostatus. Donor age, sex, ethnicity and CMV serostatus were compiled together with the repertoire data. An earlier analysis of around 540 of the donors applied high-throughput TCR beta sequencing to assess whether each TCR beta V gene segment acted as functional or pseudogenic. In a later analysis, previously published TCR beta repertoires from about 670 donors were re-analyzed and high-resolution HLA genotyping was added so that TCR occurrence patterns could be studied. Among the approximately 430 genotyped donors, around 81% belonged to the genetic ancestry cluster associated with self-reported Caucasian donors. Class I and class II HLA loci were covered by the typing at four-digit resolution. In the later analysis, no new phenotypic data were used to find candidate immune exposures; instead, reliance was placed on TCR beta sequences and their occurrence across donors. An early release that covered 640 HLA-typed donors contained approximately 300 gigabases of sequencing data and 65 million to 100 million unique TCR sequences. To predict cytomegalovirus infection status, the study brought together high-throughput TCR immunosequencing, statistical association of individual TCRs with disease status, and machine learning. Along with the approximately 700-subject first cohort, a separate validation cohort of 120 different subjects was used. A handful of DR-DQ haplotypes were handled as single units for association and clustering because linkage in the cohort was strong. A later genetic analysis took genome-wide SNP genotypes for about three fifths of the roughly 700 donors and used that subset as a discovery cohort. Every repertoire in the discovery cohort had been generated on one and the same sequencing platform. The number of typed donors differed by locus: roughly 620-630 for A, B, C, DRB1 and DQB1; 500 to 550 for DQA1; 606 for DPA1; and around 470 for DPB1. The study aimed to test whether cataloging public T cell receptors could reveal signatures of past pathogen exposure. Across some 400 genotyped donors of the cohort, an average of about 240,000 unique TCR beta nucleotide sequences per donor were sequenced, and 15% to 20% of those sequences were non-productive.

A word on this clone: The target of this receptor is not known. A junction end diverges from the germline sequence, so it may reflect a read error.

The CDR3 contains 15 residues, cysteine and phenylalanine counted. Of all the DNA, just the CDR3 is kept, 45 bases in frame from base 1. The germline V gene specifies SGHAT as CDR1 and FQNNGV as CDR2. Library construction relied on the immunoSEQ multiplex PCR assay. For the multiplex PCR, a mixture combining 60 forward primers for TCR Vbeta segments and 13 reverse primers for TCR Jbeta segments was used. The CDR3 region of rearranged TCR beta genes was amplified from genomic DNA by a multiplex PCR assay. The amplified TCR beta libraries were sequenced on the Illumina HiSeq System as 87-base-pair reads. As for how the authors treated the data: A later analysis counted tens of millions of unique TCR beta chains across the 600 to 850 repertoires, and 9 million to 14 million of these chains were shared by at least two donors. To remove PCR and sequencing errors, raw reads were error-corrected and collapsed into unique sequences using a nearest-neighbor algorithm that merged closely related sequences. V, D and J gene segments were assigned by aligning CDR3 sequences to IMGT reference sequences. For a sequence to be retained, a match of at least six nucleotides was required to both a V gene segment and a J gene segment. A rearrangement was called productive if the CDR3 had no stop codons and remained in frame with V and J, and every other rearrangement was called non-productive. Following IMGT convention, CDR3 was defined as the stretch from the second conserved V-encoded cysteine up to the conserved J-encoded phenylalanine. In an earlier analysis of approximately 500 of the donors, sequences lacking an unambiguous match to a single V gene segment were excluded. In an earlier analysis of a few hundred of the donors, V segments were called functional above 56.7% productive rearrangements and were called segregating when the between-donor standard deviation exceeded 5%. A statistical classification framework was built to diagnose cytomegalovirus status from the catalog of TCR beta chain sequences. In a later analysis, V and J genes were assigned by comparing TCR nucleotide sequences against IMGT/GENE-DB human TR gene sequences. The TCRdist pipeline was used in a later analysis to assign CDR3 sequences and most-parsimonious VDJ recombination scenarios. A later analysis defined each TCR beta chain by its CDR3 amino acid sequence plus V-gene family, and excluded reads lacking a unique V-gene family. In a later analysis, approximately 640 highly shared, low-generation-probability nucleotide sequences were removed to address suspected cross-contamination and a sequencing artifact. In a later analysis, a clonal expansion index for each public chain was calculated from normalized within-repertoire ranks of inferred template counts. A later analysis computed generation probabilities with a VDJ recombination model fitted to out-of-frame rearrangements, and checked the results against IGoR. Hypergeometric tests were used in a later analysis to score TCR-TCR, TCR-HLA and TCR-CMV co-occurrence, with a repertoire-size bias correction applied to the TCR pairs. In a later analysis, false discovery rates were estimated by permuting HLA or CMV assignments 20 times. In a later analysis, co-occurring TCRs were grouped with DBSCAN, and TCRdist sequence similarity was added when clustering was performed within HLA-allele-positive subsets. Co-occurrence clustering excluded repertoires with fewer than 30,000 or more than 120,000 public chains, plus five with anomalous nucleotide sharing. TCRdb obtained this table from immuneACCESS and retained in-frame rearrangements with V and J assigned. These tables miss some clones; where compared with another copy, unresolved V genes account for less than half of the shortfall, and the remainder is unexplained. V and J calls and clone size are given by that table; D and trimming were obtained from the DNA. Here the sample has 110,000 to 150,000 clones; 75% to 80% occur a single time. The ten largest clones capture roughly 4% of the sample.

General study outcomes and caveats: When HLA alleles, especially DR and DQ, strongly co-occurred, attributing TCR associations to individual alleles was difficult. HLA typing was unavailable for some donors at each locus, so association tests used only the typed subset. The study gave a list of under 200 TCR beta chains associated with cytomegalovirus. An association between a missense DCLRE1C variant and V-gene and J-gene trimming of TCR beta chains was found in a later genetic analysis and replicated in an independent cohort. The earlier analysis of a few hundred of the donors excluded 15 to 20 rarely observed V segments, including chromosome 9 orphons, because counts were too low. In a later analysis, HLA-associated TCR beta chains showed more clonal expansion and lower generation probabilities than non-associated chains that were equally common. It was suggested by the authors that the approach could potentially be generalized to other disease states and immunological phenotypes. The classifier was reported to diagnose cytomegalovirus status with high specificity and sensitivity in both the original and validation cohorts. A later genetic analysis reported fewer N-insertions in productive TCRs among donors in an Asian-associated ancestry cluster than the approximately 670-donor mean. The sequencing pipeline was judged likely to have produced a cluster of highly shared sequence variants as a technical artifact. In an earlier analysis of under 600 of the donors, most TCR beta V segments were observed in productive rearrangements about 87% or about 30% of the time, broadly matching IMGT annotations. Several of the top co-occurrence clusters appeared to be linked to parvovirus B19, influenza, CMV and Epstein-Barr virus, according to a later analysis. Presence/absence analyses assumed roughly uniform sequencing depth across donors, an assumption that may not hold. A later analysis found that most CMV-associated TCR beta chains appeared HLA-restricted, with HLA associations seemingly driven largely by CMV exposure. According to a later analysis, TCR association rates differed among HLA loci, with DRB1 alleles showing the most associated TCRs and HLA-C alleles showing the fewest. At a false discovery rate of 0.05, a later analysis linked 16,951 TCR beta sequences to specific HLA alleles. A few of the identified cytomegalovirus-associated TCR beta chains were confirmed in vitro to be specific for cytomegalovirus antigens. A further reported finding was that TCR beta sequences accurately predicted the HLA-A and HLA-B alleles for most subjects in the first cohort. For the cohort, immune exposure information was limited to CMV serostatus. The 87-base-pair reads could not distinguish some IMGT-functional V segments, including TRBV6-2 and TRBV6-3, so those segments were excluded. This cohort had only TCR beta chains sequenced, and the lack of alpha or paired-chain data limited which features could be detected. Most TCR sequences were seen in very few donors, while some public TCRs were found in many individuals. Linkage disequilibrium might explain the correlated functional status among segregating V segments, but an unknown experimental factor could not be ruled out.

In total, 630 or so healthy bone marrow donors made up the cohort. Cohort members were all nominally healthy when sampled, although unrecorded immune exposures were likely present. The donor was CMV seronegative and belonged to the group of around 350 seronegative cohort members. Every donor gave a peripheral blood sample, and the peripheral blood mononuclear cells from that sample were used for TCR beta sequencing. Genomic DNA extraction from the blood cell samples was performed with the Qiagen DNeasy Blood Extraction Kit. The rearranged chain carries TRBV11-2 and TRBJ1-5; the D gene identity is not certain. Sequenced material: PBMCs. The TCR comes from a man between 18 and 29 years old in good health and CMV-seronegative. The CDR3 region has the sequence CASSLGALSNQPQHF. In nucleotides, the sequence is TGTGCCAGCAGCTTAGGGGCTTTAAGCAATCAGCCTCAGCATTTT.